A single sample gave rise to the 10 T cell receptor beta chains below, sequenced in a study of neoadjuvant nivolumab and ipilimumab in lung cancer. Produced via immunoSEQ multiplex PCR; TCRdb's table is partial and in-frame only. The data hold some 43,000 clones, with approximately 90% observed a single time. The material sequenced was blood, taken before neoadjuvant nivolumab, alone or with ipilimumab. These receptors came from an adult with non-small cell lung cancer. Some clones in this sample may be carry-over from other donors' samples.

J is TRBJ1-4 and V is TRBV29-1, with D perhaps matching TRBD1 (5 bases). CDR1 is SQVTM, CDR2 ANQGSEA, per germline. CDR3 size: 15 residues. The germline V and J ends were trimmed by 4 bases and 8 bases, with 20 bases remaining between them. CDR3 in DNA: TGCAGCGTTGGAGTGGGTGGCAGGGCAGACGAAAAACTGTTTTTT. Translating gives CSVGVGGRADEKLFF.

The rearrangement joins TRBV18 to TRBJ2-5, with D maybe TRBD2 (6 bases). Trimming took off 2 bases at V and 2 bases at J, with 12 bases between the two ends. The CDR3 is 15 amino acids. Per germline, CDR1 KGHSH and CDR2 LQKENI. The CDR3 coding sequence is TGTGCCAGCTCACCAGTTGCTGGACTACAAGAGACCCAGTACTTC. Its translation is CASSPVAGLQETQYF.

The CDR3 DNA is TGTGCCAGCAGCGGTCAAGTCGGGGGGAACACTGAAGCTTTCTTT. Its translation: CASSGQVGGNTEAFF. The rearrangement links TRBV9 to TRBJ1-1, with D perhaps TRBD1 (5 bases). Germline V gene lookup returns CDR1 SGDLS and CDR2 YYNGEE. The ends were cut back, 3 bases at V and 1 base at J, with 13 bases in the middle. This CDR3 has 15 amino acids.

The CDR3 here is CASSALPGQGYSQYF. CDR3 DNA sequence: TGTGCCAGCAGTGCGTTGCCGGGACAGGGTTATTCGCAGTATTTT. V is TRBV6-1 and J is TRBJ2-3; TRBD1 matches 9 bases. Germline V gives CDR1 MNHNS, CDR2 SASEGT. Trimming cost V 4 bases and J 10 bases; bases outside gene matches: 12. The CDR3 covers 15 residues.

The chain couples TRBV29-1 to TRBJ2-3; TRBD1 matches at 9 bases. This CDR3 has 14 residues. Germline CDR1 SQVTM, CDR2 ANQGSEA. V lost 6 bases and J lost 4; bases outside the gene matches: 8. The CDR3 DNA follows: TGCAGCGTCCCCGACAGGGGGTTATCAGATACGCAGTATTTT. Encoded protein: CSVPDRGLSDTQYF.

This clone came up once. The chain links TRBV21-1 to TRBJ1-2. TRBV21-1 has pseudogene status. The CDR3 extends over 18 amino acids. The CDR3 bases are TGTGCCAGCAGCAAAGGGTCGCTCTGGATGAAAGGGAGCTATGGCTACACCTTC. Translated, it gives CASSKGSLWMKGSYGYTF.

The chain is built from TRBV6-5 and TRBJ2-3; perhaps TRBD2 as D (6 bases). CDR3 length: 14 residues. The germline CDR1 and CDR2 sequences are MNHEY and SVGAGI. The V end was cut by 5 bases, the J end by 2 bases, with 11 bases between. The CDR3 spells CASSRGTHTDTQYF. The CDR3 DNA sequence: TGTGCCAGCAGTCGAGGGACTCACACAGATACGCAGTATTTT.

The chain joins TRBV29-1 to TRBJ2-3; a weak D match, TRBD2 (6 bases). V gave up 1 base and J gave up 0 bases, with 11 bases separating them. CDR1 SQVTM and CDR2 ANQGSEA come from the germline V gene. The CDR3 is made up of 15 amino acids. The CDR3 is CSVEVGGDSTDTQYF. The CDR3 DNA is TGCAGCGTTGAAGTGGGGGGAGATAGCACAGATACGCAGTATTTT.

The rearrangement uses TRBV5-6 and TRBJ2-3; the D gene is possibly TRBD2 (5 bases). The length of the CDR3 is 18 residues. Germline V gene lookup returns CDR1 SGHDT and CDR2 YYEEEE. Trimming stripped 1 base from V and 4 bases from J, with 22 bases between. For the CDR3, the DNA is TGTGCCAGCAGCTTGTTTAATCCGTCGACTCGAGGGTCAGATACGCAGTATTTT. This encodes CASSLFNPSTRGSDTQYF.

The chain links TRBV10-2 to TRBJ2-7; TRBD2 aligns across 12 bases. J was trimmed by 6 bases and V by 3 bases; bases with no gene match: 6. The germline CDR1 and CDR2 sequences are WSHSY and SAAADI. This CDR3 region has 15 residues. The CDR3: CASSDVTSGSFEQYF. The CDR3 DNA reads as TGCGCCAGCAGTGATGTGACTAGCGGGAGTTTCGAGCAGTACTTC.